This entry features one TCR beta chain sequence. Its target is not known. This specimen comes from a study of monozygotic twins with inflammatory bowel disease. Study-wide points: Healthy co-twins, by inverse Simpson, had higher TCRbeta diversity than their siblings with IBD. Possibly because of limited power, concordant and discordant twins showed no difference in repertoire similarity. Background noise in patient repertoires may stem from differing immunosuppressive treatments.

TCRdb reprocessed the 5' RACE reads, keeping one entry per CDR3 protein, no DNA. This table holds around 140,000 distinct CDR3 sequences. The TCR was taken from a human donor with ulcerative colitis or Crohn's disease, or a healthy co-twin of an affected twin (not recorded which). Sequencing was done on a sample of blood.

This chain's CDR3 is CASSRDLGGTNTEAFF. This rearrangement joins TRBV5-1 to TRBJ1-1; TCRdb gives TRBD1 as the D gene, but with no DNA this cannot be confirmed. Germline lookup yields CDR1 SGHRS and CDR2 YFSETQ. The CDR3 contains 16 residues.